The entry below gives a single TCR beta chain sequence along with its context. Its antigen remains unidentified. The data derive from a study of cytomegalovirus exposure and HLA in healthy donors. PCR employed 60 Vbeta and 13 Jbeta primers. The assay was immunoSEQ multiplex PCR, and TCRdb's table has in-frame clones only and misses some. The data hold about 120,000 clones, with 75% to 90% observed a single time. CDR1 MNHNS and CDR2 SASEGT come from the germline V gene. Trimming stripped 4 bases from V and 2 bases from J, with 15 bases between. The CDR3 contains 16 residues. Findings and limits, study-wide: It was reportedly the case that the classifier diagnosed cytomegalovirus status with high specificity and sensitivity. It was confirmed in vitro that a few of the CMV-associated chains were specific for CMV antigens.

The sample consisted of PBMCs. The rearrangement links TRBV6-1 to TRBJ2-1; D might be TRBD1 (6 bases). This TCR derives from a man aged 25 to 40 in good health and CMV-seronegative. Here the CDR3 DNA reads TGTGCCAGCAGTGCCCTGGGGACAACCGCCTACAATGAGCAGTTCTTC. This encodes CASSALGTTAYNEQFF.